A single sample is the source of the 27 T cell receptor beta chains below, sequenced in a study of blood T cell repertoires in COVID-19. The repertoire was sequenced with immunoSEQ multiplex PCR; TCRdb's copy has only in-frame clones and lacks some. The repertoire holds about 160,000 clones, with 65% to 85% as singletons. Material for sequencing was peripheral blood. The receptors shown here come from a woman older than 75 with acute or convalescent COVID-19.

The chain carries TRBV3-1 (or the pseudogene TRBV3-2) and TRBJ1-5; D call uncertain. CDR3 length equals 13 residues. CDR1 is LGHDT, CDR2 YNNKEL, per germline (reference sequence). Trimming shortened V by 4 bases and J by 10 bases, and 14 bases separated the two germline ends. As DNA, the CDR3 is TGTGCCAGCAGCCCATCCTCCCGAGGCCCCCAGCATTTT. Translation gives CASSPSSRGPQHF.

This clone was detected only a few times. The V call is TRBV6-1, the J call TRBJ1-3; no clear D gene. The germline V gene encodes CDR1 MNHNS and CDR2 SASEGT. V was shortened by 5 bases and J by 0 bases, with 5 bases between the two germline ends. This CDR3 has 13 residues. The CDR3 coding sequence is TGTGCCAGCAGTTTAGACTCTGGAAACACCATATATTTT. Its protein product is CASSLDSGNTIYF.

The V call is TRBV7-3, the J call TRBJ1-2; D remains ambiguous. The CDR3 is 14 amino acids. Germline assignment: CDR1 SGHTA and CDR2 FQGTGA. V lost 1 base to trimming and J lost 7 bases, with 13 bases between them. The CDR3 loop reads CASSLNLLSGGYTF. CDR3 nucleotides: TGTGCCAGCAGCTTAAACCTCCTCTCCGGTGGCTACACCTTC.

V usage is TRBV6-5 and J usage is TRBJ2-3; D might be TRBD1 (6 bases). The ends were cut back, 5 bases at V and 14 bases at J, with 17 bases in the middle. CDR3 size: 12 residues. Germline CDR1 reads MNHEY; CDR2 reads SVGAGI. CDR3 bases: TGTGCCAGCAGTCCCAGGGGCAACCGGGTGTATTTT. Protein sequence: CASSPRGNRVYF.

The rearrangement links TRBV11-2 to TRBJ2-1; D is uncertain. The V gene lost 4 bases and the J gene lost 10 bases, with 14 bases spanning the gap. This CDR3 is 13 amino acids long. The germline gives CDR1 SGHAT, CDR2 FQNNGV. The CDR3 is CASSSESQIEQFF. CDR3 coding DNA: TGTGCCAGCAGCTCCGAATCACAGATAGAGCAGTTCTTC. Full variable domain (remainder filled in from reference TRBV11-2 and TRBJ2-1): EAGVAQSPRYKIIEKRQSVAFWCNPISGHATLYWYQQILGQGPKLLIQFQNNGVVDDSQLPKDRFSAERLKGVDSTLKIQPAKLEDSAVYLCASSSESQIEQFFGPGTRLTVL.

The chain links TRBV9 to TRBJ2-2, with D maybe TRBD1 (6 bases). Germline lookup yields CDR1 SGDLS and CDR2 YYNGEE. V was cut by 4 bases and J by 7 bases, with 17 bases left in between. CDR3 size: 15 residues. CDR3 loop: CASSLRGHSVGELFF. CDR3 nucleotides: TGTGCCAGCAGCCTGAGGGGACATTCGGTCGGGGAGCTGTTTTTT.

On this clone itself: Other DNA variants within this sample encode the same CDR3. The chain uses TRBV5-1 and TRBJ2-7, with TRBD1 matching over 11 bases. The V segment lost 4 bases and the J segment 3 bases; nucleotides outside the gene matches: 3. From germline, CDR1 is SGHRS and CDR2 YFSETQ. The CDR3 contains 14 residues. The CDR3 coding sequence is TGCGCCAGCAGCCCGGGACAGGGGGTCTACGAGCAGTACTTC. Translated, it gives CASSPGQGVYEQYF.

The CDR3 nucleotides are TGCAGCGTAGCCCAGGGTTCGGCCGAGCAGTACTTC. Translated, it gives CSVAQGSAEQYF. The chain has TRBV29-1 and TRBJ2-7; the D gene is possibly TRBD1 (5 bases). The CDR3 has 12 residues. V was cut by 6 bases and J by 6 bases, with 15 bases left in between. Germline-derived CDR1 and CDR2 are SQVTM and ANQGSEA.

This chain connects TRBV7-2 to TRBJ2-3; D is ambiguous. The CDR3 is made up of 14 amino acids. The V gene lost 1 base and the J gene lost 6 bases, with 11 bases spanning the gap. Germline CDR1 and CDR2: SGHTA and FQGNSA. The CDR3 sequence: CASSLGLRVDTQYF. CDR3 bases: TGTGCCAGCAGCTTAGGCCTGCGCGTGGATACGCAGTATTTT.

The chain uses TRBV6-5 and TRBJ1-2, with 11 bases aligning to TRBD1. The CDR3 has 12 amino acids. V shed 10 bases and J 13 bases; nucleotides not matched to a gene: 11. The germline V gene has CDR1 MNHEY and CDR2 SVGAGI. The CDR3 nucleotides are TGTGCCATCCGACGGGGACAGGGGGAGTCCACCTTC. It specifies CAIRRGQGESTF.

This chain connects TRBV18 to TRBJ1-1; D unresolved. The CDR3 sequence is 17 residues long. Germline V lookup: CDR1 KGHSH, CDR2 LQKENI. Trimming cost V 0 bases and J 0 bases, with 14 bases left between them. The CDR3, as DNA: TGTGCCAGCTCACCACCAAGTTTGTCACAGCTGAACACTGAAGCTTTCTTT. Protein product: CASSPPSLSQLNTEAFF. The entire variable domain, with the rest obtained from reference TRBV18 and TRBJ1-1, is as follows: NAGVMQNPRHLVRRRGQEARLRCSPMKGHSHVYWYRQLPEEGLKFMVYLQKENIIDESGMPKERFSAEFPKEGPSILRIQQVVRGDSAAYFCASSPPSLSQLNTEAFFGQGTRLTVV.

This clone came up a few times. The chain links TRBV6-6 to TRBJ2-1; 14 bases are shared with TRBD2. The V gene end was trimmed by 5 bases and the J gene end by 3 bases; junction bases not matched to a gene: 3. The V gene's germline CDR1 is MNHNY and CDR2 SVGAGI (reference sequence). There are 16 residues in the CDR3. This chain's CDR3 is CASSRLAGGVYNEQFF. The CDR3 DNA follows: TGTGCCAGCAGTCGACTAGCGGGAGGGGTCTACAATGAGCAGTTCTTC.

The chain recombines TRBV5-1 with TRBJ2-1; 8 bases agree with TRBD2. Germline loops: CDR1 SGHRS, CDR2 YFSETQ. V shed 3 bases and J 5 bases; nucleotides not matched to a gene: 7. This CDR3 has 15 residues. The CDR3 nucleotides are TGCGCCAGCAGCTACTTCACTAGCGGAGACAATGAGCAGTTCTTC. Translating it yields CASSYFTSGDNEQFF.

A word on this clone: At one of its ends the junction is not consistent with the germline gene, which may arise from a read error. The rearrangement uses TRBV4-1 and TRBJ1-1; D unresolved. The CDR3 is 15 amino acids. Germline CDR1 reads MGHRA; CDR2 reads YSYEKL. As DNA, the CDR3 is TGCGCCAGCACCCAAACTGATGTAATGAACACTGAAGCTTTCTTT. Its translation is CASTQTDVMNTEAFF.

The chain recombines TRBV10-3 with TRBJ1-1; 7 bases align to TRBD1. CDR1 is ENHRY, CDR2 SYGVKD, per germline. The CDR3 is made up of 14 amino acids. Germline trimming cut 2 bases from V and 5 bases from J; bases unmatched to any gene: 5. The CDR3, as DNA: TGTGCCATCAGTGAGGGCCCACAGGGGACTGAAGCTTTCTTT. Translated, it gives CAISEGPQGTEAFF.

The chain carries TRBV7-2 and TRBJ2-7; 11 nucleotides agree with TRBD2. The V gene end was trimmed by 5 bases and the J gene end by 3 bases; junction bases not matched to a gene: 9. The CDR3 has 16 amino acids. Germline V gene lookup returns CDR1 SGHTA and CDR2 FQGNSA. The CDR3 protein is CASSATASGGFYEQYF. DNA of the CDR3: TGTGCCAGCAGCGCAACCGCTAGCGGGGGGTTCTACGAGCAGTACTTC.

V usage is TRBV18 and J usage is TRBJ1-1; D not resolved. The CDR3 has 13 residues. V was shortened by 2 bases and J by 11 bases, with 15 bases between the two germline ends. Germline V gene data show CDR1 as KGHSH and CDR2 as LQKENI. In DNA form, the CDR3 reads TGTGCCAGCTCACCAGCAACGGACCGCGGGGCTTTCTTT. Its translation: CASSPATDRGAFF.

V gene TRBV7-9 combines with J gene TRBJ1-3; D unclear. Looked up from germline, CDR1 is SEHNR and CDR2 is FQNEAQ (reference sequence). The germline V and J ends were trimmed by 4 bases and 0 bases, with 10 bases remaining between them. The CDR3 spans 15 residues. CDR3 region: CASSSTTYSGNTIYF. CDR3 bases: TGTGCCAGCAGCTCAACAACGTACTCTGGAAACACCATATATTTT.

The chain has TRBV9 and TRBJ2-5; D perhaps matches TRBD2 (6 bases). The CDR3 runs 15 residues. V was shortened by 0 bases and J by 3 bases, with 12 bases between the two germline ends. Germline V gene data show CDR1 as SGDLS and CDR2 as YYNGEE. The CDR3 sequence is CASSVVLPGEETQYF. The DNA of the CDR3 is TGTGCCAGCAGCGTAGTTTTGCCGGGGGAAGAGACCCAGTACTTC.

This clone was observed a few times. This chain joins TRBV19 and TRBJ1-1; D not certain. Trimming removed 6 bases from V and 7 bases from J, with 24 bases in between. The CDR3 runs 16 residues. Germline-derived CDR1 and CDR2 are LNHDA and SQIVND (reference sequence). The CDR3 coding sequence is TGTGCCAGTAGGGGGTCAGAAGGTATCCCCGCGGGTGAAGCTTTCTTT. Its protein product is CASRGSEGIPAGEAFF. The full variable domain, completed using reference TRBV19 and TRBJ1-1, is DGGITQSPKYLFRKEGQNVTLSCEQNLNHDAMYWYRQDPGQGLRLIYYSQIVNDFQKGDIAEGYSVSREKKESFPLTVTSAQKNPTAFYLCASRGSEGIPAGEAFFGQGTRLTVV.

The genes are TRBV7-9 and TRBJ2-1, with TRBD2 matching over 13 bases. After removal of 6 bases from V and 9 bases from J, the junction contained 14 bases not matched to a gene. The CDR3 consists of 17 residues. CDR1 SEHNR and CDR2 FQNEAQ come from the germline V gene (reference sequence). The chain's CDR3 is CASRPGTSGMDRVEQFF. The CDR3 DNA is TGTGCCAGCAGACCCGGGACTAGCGGGATGGATCGGGTTGAGCAGTTCTTC.

The chain is built from TRBV27 and TRBJ2-1; 7 bases map to TRBD2. CDR1 is MNHEY, CDR2 SMNVEV, per germline (reference sequence). The CDR3 totals 16 residues. Germline trimming cut 2 bases from V and 0 bases from J; bases unmatched to any gene: 4. DNA for the CDR3: TGTGCCAGCAGTTTAATTGGGGGGGGCTCCTACAATGAGCAGTTCTTC. Translating it yields CASSLIGGGSYNEQFF.

The chain employs TRBV5-4 and TRBJ1-4; possibly TRBD1 for D (6 bases). Trimming took off 4 bases at V and 6 bases at J, with 13 bases between the two ends. Germline V gene sequence: CDR1 SGHNT, CDR2 YYREEE (reference sequence). The CDR3 is 14 residues long. The CDR3 spells CASSPGGQDEKLFF. CDR3 nucleotide sequence: TGTGCCAGCAGCCCTGGGGGCCAGGATGAAAAACTGTTTTTT. Using reference TRBV5-4 and TRBJ1-4 for the parts outside the CDR3, the full variable domain is ETGVTQSPTHLIKTRGQQVTLRCSSQSGHNTVSWYQQALGQGPQFIFQYYREEENGRGNFPPRFSGLQFPNYSSELNVNALELDDSALYLCASSPGGQDEKLFFGSGTQLSVL.

V gene TRBV13 combines with J gene TRBJ2-1; TRBD1 might be the D (7 bases). The CDR3 is 16 amino acids. Germline V gene data show CDR1 as PRHDT and CDR2 as FYEKMQ (reference sequence). V was pared by 5 bases and J by 0 bases, with 14 bases between. The DNA of the CDR3 is TGTGCCAGCAGCCAGGGGGGTTTGAGCTCCTACAATGAGCAGTTCTTC. Translation: CASSQGGLSSYNEQFF.

The J gene is TRBJ2-7, the V gene TRBV5-6, with D tentatively TRBD1 (6 bases). The germline V gene encodes CDR1 SGHDT and CDR2 YYEEEE. The CDR3 has 13 amino acids. V lost 1 base to trimming and J lost 4 bases, with 9 bases between them. CDR3 sequence: CASSLLTGYEQYF. The CDR3 bases are TGTGCCAGCAGCTTGTTGACAGGTTACGAGCAGTACTTC. Variable domain in full (rest from reference TRBV5-6 and TRBJ2-7): DAGVTQSPTHLIKTRGQQVTLRCSPKSGHDTVSWYQQALGQGPQFIFQYYEEEERQRGNFPDRFSGHQFPNYSSELNVNALLLGDSALYLCASSLLTGYEQYFGPGTRLTVT.

This clone came up a few times. The CDR3, as DNA: TGTGCCAGCAGCTTAAGTGGGGGAGGGGGCTATGGCTACACCTTC. It yields the protein CASSLSGGGGYGYTF. V and J are TRBV7-2 and TRBJ1-2, with D perhaps TRBD1 (6 bases). V dropped 2 bases and J dropped 4 bases, with 14 bases sitting between them. CDR3 length: 15 amino acids. The germline CDR1 and CDR2 sequences are SGHTA and FQGNSA.

The chain links TRBV5-1 to TRBJ1-6, with D possibly being TRBD1 (5 bases). The CDR3 loop spans 16 amino acids. Germline V CDR1 and CDR2: SGHRS, YFSETQ. The V end was cut by 4 bases, the J end by 9 bases, with 20 bases between. The CDR3 DNA sequence: TGCGCCAGCAGCCCCTCACAGGATCACTTTCGTTCACCCCTCCACTTT. Protein sequence: CASSPSQDHFRSPLHF. Supplemented by reference TRBV5-1 and TRBJ1-6, the full variable domain reads KAGVTQTPRYLIKTRGQQVTLSCSPISGHRSVSWYQQTPGQGLQFLFEYFSETQRNKGNFPGRFSGRQFSNSRSEMNVSTLELGDSALYLCASSPSQDHFRSPLHFGNGTRLTVT.